These 23 T cell receptor beta chains came from one sample sequenced in a study of cytomegalovirus exposure and HLA in healthy donors. The PCR made use of 60 Vbeta and 13 Jbeta primers. Here immunoSEQ multiplex PCR was the method, and the copy in TCRdb shows in-frame clones only, minus some. The table includes more than 200,000 clones, about three quarters detected once. Sequencing used PBMCs. These receptor sequences come from a male donor in good health and CMV-seronegative.

This chain joins TRBV10-1 and TRBJ1-2, with 7 bases fitting TRBD1. V lost 6 bases and J lost 4; bases outside the gene matches: 14. Per germline, CDR1 WNHNN and CDR2 SYGVQD (reference sequence). The CDR3 is 16 amino acids. CDR3 amino acids: CASSGGGIGGAYGYTF. CDR3 coding DNA: TGCGCCAGCAGCGGCGGTGGGATAGGGGGCGCCTATGGCTACACCTTC.

This clone was detected once. The chain carries TRBV7-7 and TRBJ1-5; TRBD1 is a possible D gene (5 bases). This CDR3 is 16 amino acids long. The ends were cut back, 1 base at V and 2 bases at J, with 12 bases in the middle. Germline CDR1 reads SSHAT; CDR2 reads FNYEAQ (reference sequence). This CDR3 is CASSLVREGGNQPQHF. The DNA for the CDR3 is TGTGCCAGCAGCTTAGTCAGGGAAGGAGGCAATCAGCCCCAGCATTTT.

The chain joins TRBV4-3 to TRBJ2-3; D unclear. CDR1 and CDR2 from the germline V gene are LGHNA and YSLEER. The CDR3 is 13 residues long. Trimming took off 3 bases at V and 2 bases at J, with 6 bases between the two ends. CDR3 bases: TGCGCCAGCAGCCAGGCGGTCACAGATACGCAGTATTTT. Its protein is CASSQAVTDTQYF.

The chain employs TRBV20-1 and TRBJ2-7; perhaps TRBD2 as D (6 bases). The CDR3 is 11 amino acids. The germline CDR1 and CDR2 sequences are DFQATT and SNEGSKA (reference sequence). Deletions cut 6 bases from V and 8 bases from J, with 14 bases between. DNA of the CDR3: TGCAGTGCGCCCAAGGGGAGGCAGCAGTACTTC. It codes for CSAPKGRQQYF.

The J gene is TRBJ2-7, the V gene TRBV27; D is possibly TRBD1 (6 bases). The CDR3 has 11 residues. Germline V gene sequence: CDR1 MNHEY, CDR2 SMNVEV (reference sequence). Deletions cut 6 bases from V and 5 bases from J, with 8 bases between. The DNA for the CDR3 is TGTGCCAGCAGCAGGGGTCACGAGCAGTACTTC. Translation gives CASSRGHEQYF.

As DNA, the CDR3 is TGTGCCACCATGCGGGGAGGAGACTACGAGCAGTACTTC. This translates into CATMRGGDYEQYF. The V and J genes are TRBV28 and TRBJ2-7; a weak D match, TRBD2 (6 bases). Trimming shortened V by 10 bases and J by 3 bases, and 16 bases separated the two germline ends. The CDR3 length is 13 residues. The germline CDR1 and CDR2 sequences are MDHEN and SYDVKM. Together with reference TRBV28 and TRBJ2-7, the CDR3 gives the full variable domain: DVKVTQSSRYLVKRTGEKVFLECVQDMDHENMFWYRQDPGLGLRLIYFSYDVKMKEKGDIPEGYSVSREKKERFSLILESASTNQTSMYLCATMRGGDYEQYFGPGTRLTVT.

This chain uses TRBV30 with TRBJ2-2, with 10 bases that match TRBD1. V trimming: 0 bases; J trimming: 5 bases; junction bases outside the gene matches: 6. Germline V gene lookup returns CDR1 GTSNPN and CDR2 SVGIG (reference sequence). This CDR3 contains 16 residues. CDR3 sequence: CAWSVATGGLTGELFF. The DNA of the CDR3 is TGTGCCTGGAGTGTAGCGACAGGGGGCCTTACCGGGGAGCTGTTTTTT.

The chain has TRBV27 and TRBJ2-5; 7 nucleotides match TRBD1. The CDR3 covers 16 residues. Germline V CDR1 and CDR2: MNHEY, SMNVEV (reference sequence). V was clipped by 5 bases and J by 1 base; unmatched bases: 10. The CDR3 nucleotides are TGTGCCAGCAGTCCTCGGGACAGACCTTTCCAAGAGACCCAGTACTTC. Its protein product is CASSPRDRPFQETQYF.

CDR3 sequence reads: CASSSTHRLAGGPEQYF. The DNA of the CDR3 is TGTGCCAGCAGCTCAACCCACCGACTAGCGGGAGGGCCAGAGCAGTACTTC. The gene calls are TRBV7-8 and TRBJ2-7; 14 bases fit TRBD2. Germline values: CDR1 SGHVS, CDR2 FQNEAQ. The CDR3 sequence is 17 residues long. Trimming took 4 bases from V and 7 from J; bases not matched to a gene: 12.

The V gene is TRBV18, the J gene TRBJ1-5; D is undetermined. This CDR3 is 16 amino acids long. Germline V gives CDR1 KGHSH, CDR2 LQKENI. V was clipped by 1 base and J by 0 bases, with 10 bases between them. The CDR3 protein is CASSPLPQYSNQPQHF. CDR3 nucleotide sequence: TGTGCCAGCTCACCACTCCCACAGTATAGCAATCAGCCCCAGCATTTT.

The V and J genes are TRBV7-6 and TRBJ1-1, with D possibly matching TRBD1 (6 bases). V was trimmed by 5 bases and J by 4 bases, leaving 11 bases between them. This CDR3 contains 13 residues. The V gene's germline CDR1 is SGHVS and CDR2 FNYEAQ. CDR3 in DNA: TGTGCCAGCAGCAGGGACATGGCCACTGAAGCTTTCTTT. Protein product: CASSRDMATEAFF.

The chain joins TRBV5-1 to TRBJ2-5; a weak D match, TRBD2 (5 bases). The end of the DNA fits TRBJ2-7 better, so the J call may be wrong. The germline CDR1 and CDR2 sequences are SGHRS and YFSETQ. This CDR3 has 15 amino acids. CDR3 coding DNA: TGCGCCAGCAGCCCCAATCTGGGAGCCAACTACGAGCAGTACTTC. Protein: CASSPNLGANYEQYF.

V usage is TRBV7-3 and J usage is TRBJ2-5, with TRBD1 matching over 7 bases. Germline V CDR1 and CDR2: SGHTA, FQGTGA. CDR3 length: 14 amino acids. V shed 6 bases and J 2 bases; nucleotides not matched to a gene: 6. The CDR3 nucleotides read TGTGCCAGCAGTCGAGGGACAGCTCAAGAGACCCAGTACTTC. The encoded protein is CASSRGTAQETQYF. The whole variable domain, filled in from reference TRBV7-3 and TRBJ2-5, reads GAGVSQTPSNKVTEKGKYVELRCDPISGHTALYWYRQSLGQGPEFLIYFQGTGAADDSGLPNDRFFAVRPEGSVSTLKIQRTERGDSAVYLCASSRGTAQETQYFGPGTRLLVL.

The table lists this clone with a count of one. The V call is TRBV6-5, the J call TRBJ2-7, with 7 bases fitting TRBD1. This CDR3 has 14 amino acids. V dropped 6 bases and J dropped 4; count of bases not matched to a gene: 9. The germline V gene encodes CDR1 MNHEY and CDR2 SVGAGI. The CDR3 here is CASRLPGTDYEQYF. The CDR3 nucleotides read TGTGCCAGCAGGCTTCCCGGGACAGATTACGAGCAGTACTTC.

This clone occurred a few times. V gene TRBV5-1 combines with J gene TRBJ2-7, with D uncertain. Trimming removed 1 base from V and 1 base from J, with 9 bases in between. Germline CDR1 SGHRS, CDR2 YFSETQ. The CDR3 is 14 amino acids. Written as DNA, the CDR3 is TGCGCCAGCAGCTTGCCGACTCCTTCCTACGAGCAGTACTTC. Protein: CASSLPTPSYEQYF.

The CDR3 DNA is TGTGCCAGCAGTATACAGGTACAAGAGACCCAGTACTTC. Translating it yields CASSIQVQETQYF. The chain employs TRBV2 and TRBJ2-5; D possibly corresponds to TRBD1 (5 bases). Germline CDR1 and CDR2: SNHLY and FYNNEI. The germline V and J ends were trimmed by 5 bases and 2 bases, with 9 bases remaining between them. CDR3 size: 13 residues.

This chain uses TRBV30 with TRBJ2-3; 13 bases align to TRBD2. Trimming removed 6 bases from V and 10 bases from J; junction bases left unmatched: 16. Germline CDR1 and CDR2: GTSNPN and SVGIG (reference sequence). This CDR3 is 16 amino acids long. The CDR3 DNA follows: TGTGCCTGTGCACCGGAACTAGCGGGGGGGCTTTCGCCGCAGTATTTT. This codes for CACAPELAGGLSPQYF.

The chain joins TRBV7-8 to TRBJ1-4; 9 bases agree with TRBD1. Looked up from germline, CDR1 is SGHVS and CDR2 is FQNEAQ. The CDR3 consists of 14 residues. The J segment lost 8 bases and the V segment lost 4 bases, leaving 5 bases of the junction unmatched. The CDR3 loop is CASSSGTGREKLFF. The CDR3 DNA reads as TGTGCCAGCAGCTCCGGGACAGGGAGGGAAAAACTGTTTTTT.

This clone occurred a few times. The chain uses TRBV28 and TRBJ1-1; 10 bases are a match to TRBD1. J gave up 5 bases and V 1 base, and 4 bases lay outside the gene matches. The germline V gene encodes CDR1 MDHEN and CDR2 SYDVKM. The CDR3 is 15 residues long. Here the CDR3 reads CASSLSGQGETEAFF. In nucleotides, the CDR3 is TGTGCCAGCAGTTTATCCGGACAGGGGGAGACTGAAGCTTTCTTT.

The chain couples TRBV5-4 to TRBJ2-1, with D maybe TRBD2 (6 bases). V lost 4 bases, J lost 7 bases, and 18 bases lay in between. The CDR3 extends over 15 amino acids. The germline gives CDR1 SGHNT, CDR2 YYREEE (reference sequence). CDR3 sequence: CASSPIYGTPNEQFF. CDR3 in DNA: TGTGCCAGCAGCCCGATATACGGGACTCCTAATGAGCAGTTCTTC.

V is TRBV18 and J is TRBJ2-7; TRBD1 matches at 7 bases. This CDR3 has 13 residues. Germline V gene data show CDR1 as KGHSH and CDR2 as LQKENI. V gave up 4 bases and J gave up 4 bases; unmatched junction bases: 4. CDR3 in DNA: TGTGCCAGCTCACAGGGGGCGTCGTACGAGCAGTACTTC. Translating it yields CASSQGASYEQYF.

The gene calls are TRBV28 and TRBJ1-4; a weak D match, TRBD1 (5 bases). CDR3 length equals 17 residues. Per germline, CDR1 MDHEN and CDR2 SYDVKM. Trimming took off 6 bases at V and 4 bases at J, with 21 bases between the two ends. CDR3 sequence: CASRGWRGGSSNEKLFF. CDR3 sequence (DNA): TGTGCCAGCAGGGGGTGGAGGGGCGGATCAAGTAATGAAAAACTGTTTTTT.

The J gene is TRBJ2-7, the V gene TRBV5-6; the D gene is possibly TRBD2 (6 bases). Trimming took off 1 base at V and 6 bases at J, with 11 bases between the two ends. The germline V gene encodes CDR1 SGHDT and CDR2 YYEEEE. The CDR3 length is 13 residues. The CDR3 spells CASSLPGSTEQYF. Written as DNA, the CDR3 is TGTGCCAGCAGCTTGCCCGGGAGTACCGAGCAGTACTTC.